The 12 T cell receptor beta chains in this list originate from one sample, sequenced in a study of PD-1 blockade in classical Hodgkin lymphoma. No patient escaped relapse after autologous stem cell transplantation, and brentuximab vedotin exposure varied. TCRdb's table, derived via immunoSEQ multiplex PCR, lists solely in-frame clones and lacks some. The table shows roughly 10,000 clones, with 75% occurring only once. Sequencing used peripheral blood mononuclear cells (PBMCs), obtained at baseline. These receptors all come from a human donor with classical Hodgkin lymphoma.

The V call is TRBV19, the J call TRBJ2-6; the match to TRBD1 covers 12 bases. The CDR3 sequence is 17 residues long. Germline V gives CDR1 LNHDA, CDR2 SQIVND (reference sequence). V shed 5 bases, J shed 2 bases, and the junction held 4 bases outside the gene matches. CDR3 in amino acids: CASSARDRGPGANVLTF. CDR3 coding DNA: TGTGCCAGTAGTGCCCGGGACAGGGGGCCTGGGGCCAACGTCCTGACTTTC.

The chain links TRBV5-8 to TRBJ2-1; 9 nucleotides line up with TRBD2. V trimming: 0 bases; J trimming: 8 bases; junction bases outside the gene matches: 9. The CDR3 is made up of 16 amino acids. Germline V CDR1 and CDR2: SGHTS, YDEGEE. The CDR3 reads CASSLELGGGVYEQFF. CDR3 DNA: TGTGCCAGCAGCTTGGAACTCGGCGGGGGGGTTTATGAGCAGTTCTTC.

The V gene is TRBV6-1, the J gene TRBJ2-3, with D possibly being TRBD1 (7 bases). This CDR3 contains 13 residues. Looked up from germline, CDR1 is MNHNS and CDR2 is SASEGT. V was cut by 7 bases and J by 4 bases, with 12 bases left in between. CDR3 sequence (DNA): TGTGCCAGCATGGAGGGGGCATCAGATACGCAGTATTTT. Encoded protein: CASMEGASDTQYF.

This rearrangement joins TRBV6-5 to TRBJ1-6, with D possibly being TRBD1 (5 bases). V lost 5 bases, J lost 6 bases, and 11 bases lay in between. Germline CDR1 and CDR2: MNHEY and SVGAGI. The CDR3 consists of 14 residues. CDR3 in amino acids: CASSLRDSNSPLHF. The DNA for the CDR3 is TGTGCCAGCAGTCTACGGGACTCTAATTCACCCCTCCACTTT.

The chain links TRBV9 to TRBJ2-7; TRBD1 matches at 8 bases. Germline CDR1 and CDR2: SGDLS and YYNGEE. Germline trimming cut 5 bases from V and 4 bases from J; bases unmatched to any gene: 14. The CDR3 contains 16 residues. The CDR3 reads CASSALSGTGIYEQYF. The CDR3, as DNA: TGTGCCAGCAGTGCCCTCTCCGGGACAGGAATTTACGAGCAGTACTTC.

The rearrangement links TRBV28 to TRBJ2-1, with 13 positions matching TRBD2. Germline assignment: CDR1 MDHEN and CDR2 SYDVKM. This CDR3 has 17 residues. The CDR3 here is CVTTSGGRSSSYNEQFF. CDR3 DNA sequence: TGTGTCACGACTAGCGGGGGGCGTAGTAGCTCCTACAATGAGCAGTTCTTC.

The CDR3 sequence: CATSRDPRDRGTGGANVLTF. CDR3 coding DNA: TGTGCCACCAGCAGAGATCCCCGGGACAGGGGAACAGGTGGGGCCAACGTCCTGACTTTC. The chain is built from TRBV15 and TRBJ2-6, with TRBD1 matching over 10 bases. The trim removed 0 bases at V and 3 bases at J, leaving 11 bases unmatched. The CDR3 is made up of 20 amino acids. CDR1 is LNHNV and CDR2 is YYDKDF in the germline V gene (reference sequence).

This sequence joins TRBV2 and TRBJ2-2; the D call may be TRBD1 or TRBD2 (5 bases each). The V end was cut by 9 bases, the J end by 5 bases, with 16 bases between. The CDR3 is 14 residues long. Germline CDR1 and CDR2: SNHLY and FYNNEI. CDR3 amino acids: CARLDPGRTGELFF. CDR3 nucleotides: TGTGCCAGACTAGACCCAGGGCGAACCGGGGAGCTGTTTTTT.

CDR3 sequence: CASSFFSRQGRSDTQYF. In DNA, the CDR3 is TGTGCCAGCAGCTTTTTTAGCCGACAGGGACGTTCAGATACGCAGTATTTT. The gene calls are TRBV5-6 and TRBJ2-3, with 7 bases fitting TRBD1. Germline lookup yields CDR1 SGHDT and CDR2 YYEEEE. J lost 4 bases, V lost 2 bases, and 13 bases had no gene match. The CDR3 runs to 17 residues.

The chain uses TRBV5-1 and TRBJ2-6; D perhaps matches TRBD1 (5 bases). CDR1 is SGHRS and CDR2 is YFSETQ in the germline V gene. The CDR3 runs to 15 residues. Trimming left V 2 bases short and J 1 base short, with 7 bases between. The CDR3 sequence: CASSFSGSGANVLTF. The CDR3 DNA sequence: TGCGCCAGCAGCTTTTCAGGGTCTGGGGCCAACGTCCTGACTTTC.

CDR3 nucleotide sequence: TGCGCCAGCAGCCTGGGACAGGGGCAAGAGACCCAGTACTTC. Protein: CASSLGQGQETQYF. This chain connects TRBV5-1 to TRBJ2-5; 10 positions agree with TRBD1. The CDR3 sequence is 14 residues long. V gave up 4 bases and J gave up 2 bases; unmatched junction bases: 2. Germline V CDR1 and CDR2: SGHRS, YFSETQ.

The CDR3 DNA reads as TGTGCCAGCAGCTTAGCGTCTAGCGGGGGGAAGGGGACAGATACGCAGTATTTT. It translates to CASSLASSGGKGTDTQYF. The chain combines TRBV7-6 with TRBJ2-3; 11 bases are shared with TRBD2. This CDR3 spans 18 amino acids. Germline CDR1 is SGHVS and CDR2 is FNYEAQ. With V trimmed by 0 bases and J by 3 bases, 8 bases remained unmatched.